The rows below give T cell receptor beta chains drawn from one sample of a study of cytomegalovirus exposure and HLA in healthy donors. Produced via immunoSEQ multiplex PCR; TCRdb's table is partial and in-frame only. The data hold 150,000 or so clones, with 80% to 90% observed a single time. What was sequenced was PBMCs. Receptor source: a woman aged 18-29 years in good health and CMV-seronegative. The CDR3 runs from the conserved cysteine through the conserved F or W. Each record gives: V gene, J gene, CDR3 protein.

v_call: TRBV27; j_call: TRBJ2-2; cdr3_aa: CASSLSAAGGPNTGELFF
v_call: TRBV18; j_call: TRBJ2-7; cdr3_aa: CASSSTYEQYF
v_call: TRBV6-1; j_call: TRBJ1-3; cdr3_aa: CASSEGTEGNTIYF
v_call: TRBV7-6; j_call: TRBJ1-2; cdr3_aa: CASSLATGVHGYTF
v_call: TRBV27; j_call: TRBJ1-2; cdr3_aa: CASSSRDRPKGYTF
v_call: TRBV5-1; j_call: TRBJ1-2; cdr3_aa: CASSQNQGKDGYTF
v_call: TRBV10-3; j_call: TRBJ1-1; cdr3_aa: CAIRVGDFSQAFF
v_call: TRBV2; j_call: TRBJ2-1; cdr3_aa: CASSEGLAGMYEQFF
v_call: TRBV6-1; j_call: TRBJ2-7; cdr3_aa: CASSETGPGYEQYF
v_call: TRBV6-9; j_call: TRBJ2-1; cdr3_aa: CASSRREGEPSSYNEQFF
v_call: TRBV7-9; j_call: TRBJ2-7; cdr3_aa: CASSFRGRAGGYEQYF
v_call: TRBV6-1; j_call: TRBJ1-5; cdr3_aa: CASSLNRGNQPQHF
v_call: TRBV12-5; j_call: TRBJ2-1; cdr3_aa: CASEGWEQAGYNEQFF
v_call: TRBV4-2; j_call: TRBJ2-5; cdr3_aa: CASSQGPTSGQETQYF
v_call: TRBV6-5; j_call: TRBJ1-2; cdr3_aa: CASRPGMSGGQGYTF
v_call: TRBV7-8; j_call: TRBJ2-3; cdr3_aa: CASSTRTSGTYTQYF
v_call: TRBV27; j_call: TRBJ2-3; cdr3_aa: CASSLVGGNRADTQYF
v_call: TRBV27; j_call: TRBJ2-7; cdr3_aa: CASMTTGLHEQYF
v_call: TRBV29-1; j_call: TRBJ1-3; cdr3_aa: CSVEGAGTAGNTIYF
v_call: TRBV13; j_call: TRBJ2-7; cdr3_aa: CASSLTGLGGDEQYF
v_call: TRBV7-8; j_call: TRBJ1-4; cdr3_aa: CASSLQGTNEKLFF
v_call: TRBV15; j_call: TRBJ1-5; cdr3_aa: CATSRATGGFQPQHF
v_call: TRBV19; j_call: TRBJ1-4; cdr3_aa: CASSTSSNEKLFF